The 10 T cell receptor beta chains in this list originate from one sample, sequenced in a study of T cells in Graves' hyperthyroidism and ophthalmopathy. From RNA transcripts, TCR beta CDR3 regions were amplified. TCR CDR3 regions were first amplified by RT-PCR with HTBI primers. TCRdb passed the multiplex PCR reads through MiXCR, listing each CDR3 protein once. This repertoire shows about 570,000 distinct CDR3 sequences, 35% to 55% found once; its top ten account for under 20%. Material: peripheral blood or thyroid tissue (not recorded which). Receptors were obtained from an adult woman with Graves' disease, either hyperthyroidism or ophthalmopathy (not recorded which).

The chain recombines TRBV19 with TRBJ2-6; D remains unclear. CDR3 length equals 14 residues. The V end was cut by 4 bases, the J end by 0 bases, with 4 bases between. CDR1 is LNHDA and CDR2 is SQIVND in the germline V gene (reference sequence). The CDR3 region has the DNA TGTGCCAGTAGTACAGACTCTGGGGCCAACGTCCTGACTTTC. Amino acid sequence: CASSTDSGANVLTF.

This clonotype was detected ten times or more. The genes are TRBV7-8 and TRBJ2-7; D not resolved. Per germline, CDR1 SGHVS and CDR2 FQNEAQ. The CDR3 contains 17 residues. The V gene lost 6 bases and the J gene lost 0 bases, with 21 bases spanning the gap. The CDR3 DNA follows: TGTGCCAGCAGAAAATATGACACCCCCTATAGCTCCTACGAGCAGTACTTC. It codes for CASRKYDTPYSSYEQYF. The complete variable domain, with remaining parts taken from reference TRBV7-8 and TRBJ2-7, reads GAGVSQSPRYKVAKRGQDVALRCDPISGHVSLFWYQQALGQGPEFLTYFQNEAQLDKSGLPSDRFFAERPEGSVSTLKIQRTQQEDSAVYLCASRKYDTPYSSYEQYFGPGTRLTVT.

The gene calls are TRBV7-8 and TRBJ1-3; D is unresolved. Germline V gene lookup returns CDR1 SGHVS and CDR2 FQNEAQ. This CDR3 is built from 15 residues. V was shortened by 6 bases and J by 0 bases, with 12 bases between the two germline ends. The CDR3 DNA reads TGTGCCAGCAGGTCGGGCGGCGACTCTGGAAACACCATATATTTT. It translates to CASRSGGDSGNTIYF.

In this sample, this clonotype turned up a few times. The chain joins TRBV29-1 to TRBJ1-2; 8 nucleotides align to TRBD1. Germline values: CDR1 SQVTM, CDR2 ANQGSEA. The CDR3 is 13 amino acids. With 4 bases clipped from V and 5 bases from J, the junction kept 6 bases outside the gene matches. The DNA of the CDR3 is TGCAGCGTTGTGGACAGGGTTACGTATGGCTACACCTTC. This encodes CSVVDRVTYGYTF.

This clonotype was counted many times. V usage is TRBV9 and J usage is TRBJ1-5; D unresolved. V lost 0 bases and J 3 bases, leaving 7 bases between the germline ends. The germline CDR1 and CDR2 sequences are SGDLS and YYNGEE. The CDR3 loop spans 14 amino acids. The CDR3, as DNA: TGTGCCAGCAGCGTAGGGGGAACCAATCAGCCCCAGCATTTT. Translation gives CASSVGGTNQPQHF.

The rearrangement links TRBV7-2 to TRBJ2-7; TRBD1 matches at 9 bases. V dropped 3 bases and J dropped 2; count of bases not matched to a gene: 5. The germline V gene has CDR1 SGHTA and CDR2 FQGNSA. The CDR3 covers 15 residues. CDR3 amino acids: CASSLAGTGPYEQYF. The DNA for the CDR3 is TGTGCCAGCAGCTTGGCAGGGACAGGGCCCTACGAGCAGTACTTC.

The chain uses TRBV2 and TRBJ2-7, with TRBD1 identical over 10 bases. J gave up 3 bases and V 6 bases, and 5 bases lay outside the gene matches. Germline V CDR1 and CDR2: SNHLY, FYNNEI. This CDR3 comprises 14 residues. The CDR3 reads CASRETGGSYEQYF. The CDR3 DNA reads as TGTGCCAGCAGGGAGACAGGGGGCAGCTACGAGCAGTACTTC. Filled out from reference TRBV2 and TRBJ2-7, the complete variable domain reads EPEVTQTPSHQVTQMGQEVILRCVPISNHLYFYWYRQILGQKVEFLVSFYNNEISEKSEIFDDQFSVERPDGSNFTLKIRSTKLEDSAMYFCASRETGGSYEQYFGPGTRLTVT.

The genes are TRBV28 and TRBJ1-1; D unclear. The CDR3 consists of 13 residues. The germline CDR1 and CDR2 sequences are MDHEN and SYDVKM. V was trimmed by 3 bases and J by 10 bases, leaving 15 bases between them. The CDR3 nucleotides read TGTGCCAGCAGTTTCGCTAGTCTGGTACGAGCTTTCTTT. This gives the protein CASSFASLVRAFF.

There are many counts of this clonotype. This rearrangement joins TRBV20-1 to TRBJ1-5; TRBD1 aligns across 7 bases. CDR3 length: 14 amino acids. V was clipped by 5 bases and J by 6 bases; unmatched bases: 10. The germline gives CDR1 DFQATT, CDR2 SNEGSKA (reference sequence). CDR3 bases: TGCAGTGCTGAAACAGGGGAGGCGAGTCAGCCCCAGCATTTT. Residues: CSAETGEASQPQHF.

In this sample, this clonotype turned up many times. The V and J genes are TRBV4-1 and TRBJ2-7; D is unresolved. From germline, CDR1 is MGHRA and CDR2 YSYEKL. The V and J ends lost 0 bases and 2 bases respectively, with 5 bases between them. The CDR3 loop spans 13 amino acids. CDR3 sequence reads: CASSQDQAYEQYF. Written as DNA, the CDR3 is TGCGCCAGCAGCCAAGATCAGGCCTACGAGCAGTACTTC.